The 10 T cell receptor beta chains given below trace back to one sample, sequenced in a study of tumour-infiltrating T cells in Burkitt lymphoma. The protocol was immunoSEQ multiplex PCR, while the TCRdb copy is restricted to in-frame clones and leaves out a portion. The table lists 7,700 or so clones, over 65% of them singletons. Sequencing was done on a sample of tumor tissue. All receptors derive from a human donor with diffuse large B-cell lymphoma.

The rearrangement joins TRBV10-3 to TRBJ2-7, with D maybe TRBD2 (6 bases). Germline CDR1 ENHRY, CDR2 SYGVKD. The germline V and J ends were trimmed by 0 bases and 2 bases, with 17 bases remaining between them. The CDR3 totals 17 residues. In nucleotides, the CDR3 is TGTGCCATCAGTGAGTCGGTCGGGGGATTGAGGGCCTACGAGCAGTACTTC. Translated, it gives CAISESVGGLRAYEQYF.

CDR3 protein: CASAAQGNTEAFF. The CDR3 DNA reads TGTGCTAGTGCAGCACAGGGCAACACTGAAGCTTTCTTT. V gene TRBV12-5 combines with J gene TRBJ1-1; possible D gene TRBD1, 6 bases. The CDR3 is made up of 13 amino acids. The germline V gene has CDR1 LGHNT and CDR2 FRNRAP. V lost 7 bases and J lost 2, with 11 bases in between.

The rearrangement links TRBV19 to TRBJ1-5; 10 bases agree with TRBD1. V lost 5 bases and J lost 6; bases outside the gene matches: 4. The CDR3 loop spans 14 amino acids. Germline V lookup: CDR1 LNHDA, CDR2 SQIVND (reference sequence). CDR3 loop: CASSGQGGGQPQHF. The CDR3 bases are TGTGCCAGTAGTGGACAGGGGGGGGGTCAGCCCCAGCATTTT.

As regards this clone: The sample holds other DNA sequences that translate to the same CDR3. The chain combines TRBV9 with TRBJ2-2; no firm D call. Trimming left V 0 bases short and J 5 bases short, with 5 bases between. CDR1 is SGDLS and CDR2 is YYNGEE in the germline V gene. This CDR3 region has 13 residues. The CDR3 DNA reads TGTGCCAGCAGCGTAGGAGGTACCGGGGAGCTGTTTTTT. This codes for CASSVGGTGELFF. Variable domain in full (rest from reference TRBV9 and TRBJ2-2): DSGVTQTPKHLITATGQRVTLRCSPRSGDLSVYWYQQSLDQGLQFLIQYYNGEERAKGNILERFSAQQFPDLHSELNLSSLELGDSALYFCASSVGGTGELFFGEGSRLTVL.

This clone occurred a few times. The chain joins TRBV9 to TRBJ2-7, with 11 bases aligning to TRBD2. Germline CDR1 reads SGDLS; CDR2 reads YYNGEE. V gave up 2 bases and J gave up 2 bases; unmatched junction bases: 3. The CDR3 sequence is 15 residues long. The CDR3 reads CASSVSGGGAYEQYF. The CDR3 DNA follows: TGTGCCAGCAGCGTTAGCGGGGGGGGCGCCTACGAGCAGTACTTC.

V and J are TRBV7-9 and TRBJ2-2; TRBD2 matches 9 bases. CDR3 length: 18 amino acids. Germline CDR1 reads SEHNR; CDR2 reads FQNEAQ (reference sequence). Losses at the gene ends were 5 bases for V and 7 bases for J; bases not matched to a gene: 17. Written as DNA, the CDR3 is TGTGCCAGCAGCCCCCCCGTTGGTCTGCGGGGGGGCCTCGGGGAGCTGTTTTTT. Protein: CASSPPVGLRGGLGELFF.

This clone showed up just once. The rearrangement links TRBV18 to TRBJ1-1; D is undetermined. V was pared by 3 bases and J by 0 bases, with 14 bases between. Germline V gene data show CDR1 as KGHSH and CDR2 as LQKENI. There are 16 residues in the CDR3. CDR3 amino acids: CASSPSLVGMNTEAFF. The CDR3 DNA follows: TGTGCCAGCTCACCTAGCCTCGTAGGAATGAACACTGAAGCTTTCTTT.

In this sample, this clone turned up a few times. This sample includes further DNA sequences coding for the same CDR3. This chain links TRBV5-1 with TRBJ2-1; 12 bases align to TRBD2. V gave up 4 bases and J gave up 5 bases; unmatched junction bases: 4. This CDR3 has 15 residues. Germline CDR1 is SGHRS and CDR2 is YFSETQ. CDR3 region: CASSLLAGGHNEQFF. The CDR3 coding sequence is TGCGCCAGCAGCCTCCTAGCGGGGGGGCACAATGAGCAGTTCTTC.

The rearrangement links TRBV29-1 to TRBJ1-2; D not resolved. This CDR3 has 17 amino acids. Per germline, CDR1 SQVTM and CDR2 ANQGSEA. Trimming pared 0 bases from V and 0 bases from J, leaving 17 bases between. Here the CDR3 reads CSVEDPSQALTNYGYTF. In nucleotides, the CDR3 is TGCAGCGTTGAAGATCCCTCGCAGGCGCTTACTAACTATGGCTACACCTTC.

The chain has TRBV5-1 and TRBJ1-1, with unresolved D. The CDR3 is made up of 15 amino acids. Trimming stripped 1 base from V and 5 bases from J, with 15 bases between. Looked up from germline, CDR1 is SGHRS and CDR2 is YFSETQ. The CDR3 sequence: CASSLYGPGPTEAFF. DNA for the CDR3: TGCGCCAGCAGCTTGTATGGCCCGGGTCCGACTGAAGCTTTCTTT.